Listed below are T cell receptor beta chains from one sample, sequenced in a study of blood T cell repertoires in COVID-19. Measured with immunoSEQ multiplex PCR; TCRdb has only the in-frame clones, and not every one. This sample carries over 200,000 clones, 83% of them seen once, and the ten largest clones take 4.5% to 7%. The sequencing sample was made of peripheral blood. The receptor set was obtained from an elderly man with acute or convalescent COVID-19. The CDR3 runs from the conserved cysteine through the conserved F or W. D genes are given only for firm matches. Size tells how often a clone was seen (once, few, many) or the class of an expanded clone, and some rows leave it out.

TRBJ2-3	NA	TRBD2	TRBV6-2/TRBV6-3	TGTGCCAGCAGTTACTCGAAGTTGGGAGGGGAGGCAGATACGCAGTATTTT	CASSYSKLGGEADTQYF
TRBJ2-7	NA	NA	TRBV5-4	TGTGCCAGCAGCCTTGAGGGAGTCGGGGAGCAGTACTTC	CASSLEGVGEQYF
TRBJ2-1	NA	TRBD2	TRBV5-4	TGTGCCAGCAGCTTTGGTAGCGGGAGGGCGGGCAATGAGCAGTTCTTC	CASSFGSGRAGNEQFF
TRBJ2-7	NA	NA	TRBV30	TGTGCCTGGAGTGCCAGTTCCTACGAGCAGTACTTC	CAWSASSYEQYF
TRBJ2-1	NA	NA	TRBV7-3	TGTGCCAGCAGCTCCGGACACGACGATGAGCAGTTCTTC	CASSSGHDDEQFF
TRBJ2-7	many	TRBD2	TRBV7-2	TGTGCCAGCAGCTCTGGGGCGGGGGGGCAAAGCGAGCAGTACTTC	CASSSGAGGQSEQYF
TRBJ1-5	NA	NA	TRBV28	TGTGCCAGCAGTTTAGAGCTGGGGGGTTCTTATAATCAGCCCCAGCATTTT	CASSLELGGSYNQPQHF
TRBJ1-5	NA	NA	TRBV6-5	TGTGCCAGCAGACCCAGGGGTCCGGGCAATCAGCCCCAGCATTTT	CASRPRGPGNQPQHF
TRBJ2-7	NA	NA	TRBV6-5	TGTGCCAGCAGTTACTGGCAGGGGAACTCCTACGAGCAGTACTTC	CASSYWQGNSYEQYF
TRBJ1-5	NA	TRBD1	TRBV4-1	TGCGCCAGCAGCCAGGACAGGGTTAGCAATCAGCCCCAGCATTTT	CASSQDRVSNQPQHF
TRBJ1-1	NA	TRBD1	TRBV5-1	TGCGCCAGCAGCCCCCTGGGACAGGGAGAAGGGAACACTGAAGCTTTCTTT	CASSPLGQGEGNTEAFF
TRBJ1-6	NA	TRBD1	TRBV2	TGTGCCAGCAAATACAGGGGGAGCTCCTATAATTCACCCCTCCACTTT	CASKYRGSSYNSPLHF
TRBJ1-2	NA	NA	TRBV29-1	TGCAGCGTTGGGGGAGCAGGCTACACCTTC	CSVGGAGYTF
TRBJ2-5	once	TRBD2	TRBV28	TGTGCCAGCAGCCCACGGGACAGGTCGCTAGCGGGAGGGCGAGAGACCCAGTACTTC	CASSPRDRSLAGGRETQYF
TRBJ2-2	NA	NA	TRBV7-2	TGTGCCAGCAGCTTAGGCGGGGGCACCACCGGGGAGCTGTTTTTT	CASSLGGGTTGELFF
TRBJ1-2	NA	NA	TRBV6-4	TGTGCCAGCAAGGACAAGAGCCGAGGCTATGGCTACACCTTC	CASKDKSRGYGYTF
TRBJ1-1	few	NA	TRBV28	TGTGCCAGCAGCCCAGGATGGACTGAAGCTTTCTTT	CASSPGWTEAFF
TRBJ2-2	NA	TRBD2	TRBV6-5	TGTGCCAGCAGCTTCGATGGGACTAGTTCCGGGGAGCTGTTTTTT	CASSFDGTSSGELFF
TRBJ2-7	NA	NA	TRBV28	TGTGCCAGCAGTTTAGGAGGGGACTACGAGCAGTACTTC	CASSLGGDYEQYF
TRBJ2-3	NA	TRBD2	TRBV28	TGTGCCAGCATCTTGCGGGGGGGCACTTCGACAGATACGCAGTATTTT	CASILRGGTSTDTQYF
TRBJ2-5	NA	NA	TRBV11-2	TGTGCCAGCAGCTTTGAAGGGGCCCGGATGAAGACCCAGTACTTC	CASSFEGARMKTQYF
TRBJ2-2	once	NA	TRBV6-6	TGTGCCAGCAGTATAGCCACCGGGGAGCTGTTTTTT	CASSIATGELFF